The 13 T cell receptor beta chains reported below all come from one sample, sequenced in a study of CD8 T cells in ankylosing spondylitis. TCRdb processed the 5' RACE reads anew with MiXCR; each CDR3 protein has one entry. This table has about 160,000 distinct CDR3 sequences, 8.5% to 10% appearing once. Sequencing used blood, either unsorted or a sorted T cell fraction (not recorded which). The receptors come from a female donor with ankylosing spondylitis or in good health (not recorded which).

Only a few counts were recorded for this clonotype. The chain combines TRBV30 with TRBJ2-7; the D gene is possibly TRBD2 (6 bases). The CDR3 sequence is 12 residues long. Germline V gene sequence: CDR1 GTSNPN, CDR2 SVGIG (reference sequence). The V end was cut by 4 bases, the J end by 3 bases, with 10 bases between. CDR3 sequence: CAWIGEDYEQYF. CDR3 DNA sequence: TGTGCCTGGATCGGGGAGGACTACGAGCAGTACTTC.

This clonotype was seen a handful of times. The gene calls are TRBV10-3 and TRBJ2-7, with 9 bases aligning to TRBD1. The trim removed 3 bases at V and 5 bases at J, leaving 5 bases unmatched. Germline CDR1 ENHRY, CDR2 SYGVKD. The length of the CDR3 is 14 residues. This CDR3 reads CAISDGTGLNEQYF. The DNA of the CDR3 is TGTGCCATCAGTGACGGGACAGGGTTAAACGAGCAGTACTTC.

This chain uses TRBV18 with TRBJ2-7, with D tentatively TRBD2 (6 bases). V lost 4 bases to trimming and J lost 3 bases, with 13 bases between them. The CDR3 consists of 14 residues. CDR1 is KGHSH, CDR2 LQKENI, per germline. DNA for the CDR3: TGTGCCAGCTCACTATCGGGGGAAGTCTACGAGCAGTACTTC. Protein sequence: CASSLSGEVYEQYF.

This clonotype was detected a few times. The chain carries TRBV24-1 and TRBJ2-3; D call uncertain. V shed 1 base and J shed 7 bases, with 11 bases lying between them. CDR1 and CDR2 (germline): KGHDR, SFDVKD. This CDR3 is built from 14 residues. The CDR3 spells CATSDLGNRYTQYF. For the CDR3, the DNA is TGTGCCACCAGTGATTTAGGGAATCGATATACGCAGTATTTT.

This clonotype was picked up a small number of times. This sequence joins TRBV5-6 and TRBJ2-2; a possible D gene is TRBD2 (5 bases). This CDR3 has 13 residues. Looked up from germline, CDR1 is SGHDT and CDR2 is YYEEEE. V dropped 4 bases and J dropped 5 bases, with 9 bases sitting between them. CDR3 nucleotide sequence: TGTGCCAGCAGCGTGGGAGTAACCGGGGAGCTGTTTTTT. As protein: CASSVGVTGELFF.

This CDR3 reads CASSFRTGPPEQYF. The DNA for the CDR3 is TGTGCCAGCAGTTTTCGCACAGGGCCCCCCGAGCAGTACTTC. This chain connects TRBV27 to TRBJ2-7; tentatively, D is TRBD1 (6 bases). Germline CDR1 MNHEY, CDR2 SMNVEV (reference sequence). With 3 bases removed from V and 6 bases from J, the gap between germline ends came to 15 bases. The CDR3 has 14 residues.

CDR3 loop: CASNAPPNEQYF. For the CDR3, the DNA is TGTGCCAGCAATGCTCCCCCCAACGAGCAGTACTTC. This rearrangement joins TRBV2 to TRBJ2-7; no clear D. Germline V lookup: CDR1 SNHLY, CDR2 FYNNEI. Trimming cost V 7 bases and J 5 bases, with 12 bases left between them. CDR3 length equals 12 residues.

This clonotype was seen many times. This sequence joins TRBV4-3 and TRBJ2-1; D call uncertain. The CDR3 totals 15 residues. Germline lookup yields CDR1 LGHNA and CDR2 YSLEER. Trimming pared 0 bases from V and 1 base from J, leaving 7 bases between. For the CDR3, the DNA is TGCGCCAGCAGCCAAGATCCGGTGTCCTACAATGAGCAGTTCTTC. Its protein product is CASSQDPVSYNEQFF.

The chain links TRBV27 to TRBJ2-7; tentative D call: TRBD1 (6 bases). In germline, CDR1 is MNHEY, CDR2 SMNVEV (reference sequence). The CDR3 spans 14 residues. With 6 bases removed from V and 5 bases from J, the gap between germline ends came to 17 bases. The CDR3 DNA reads TGTGCCAGCAGCGAATATGACAGGTCCAACGAGCAGTACTTC. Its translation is CASSEYDRSNEQYF.

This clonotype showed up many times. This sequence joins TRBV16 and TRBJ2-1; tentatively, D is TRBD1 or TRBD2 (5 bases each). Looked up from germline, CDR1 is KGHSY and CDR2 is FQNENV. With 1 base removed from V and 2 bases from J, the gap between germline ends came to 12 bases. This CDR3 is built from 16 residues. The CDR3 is CASSQFGREPYNEQFF. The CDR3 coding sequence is TGTGCCAGCAGCCAATTTGGCAGGGAGCCCTACAATGAGCAGTTCTTC.

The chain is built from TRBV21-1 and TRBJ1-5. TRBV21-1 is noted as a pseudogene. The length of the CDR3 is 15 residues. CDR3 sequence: CASSNSPRGNQPQHF. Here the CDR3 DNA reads TGTGCCAGCAGCAACTCCCCTAGGGGCAATCAGCCCCAGCATTTT.

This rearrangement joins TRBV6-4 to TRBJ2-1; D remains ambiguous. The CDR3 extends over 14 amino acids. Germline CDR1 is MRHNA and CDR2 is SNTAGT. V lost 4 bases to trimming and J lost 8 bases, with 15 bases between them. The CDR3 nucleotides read TGTGCCAGCAGTGCCTGGCCCCATGGCCATGAGCAGTTCTTC. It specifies CASSAWPHGHEQFF.

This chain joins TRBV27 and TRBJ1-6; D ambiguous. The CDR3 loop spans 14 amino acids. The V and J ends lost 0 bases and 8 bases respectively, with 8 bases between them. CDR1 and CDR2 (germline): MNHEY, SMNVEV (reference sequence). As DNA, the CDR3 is TGTGCCAGCAGTTTATCGGGCCCTTATTCACCCCTCCACTTT. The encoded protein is CASSLSGPYSPLHF.